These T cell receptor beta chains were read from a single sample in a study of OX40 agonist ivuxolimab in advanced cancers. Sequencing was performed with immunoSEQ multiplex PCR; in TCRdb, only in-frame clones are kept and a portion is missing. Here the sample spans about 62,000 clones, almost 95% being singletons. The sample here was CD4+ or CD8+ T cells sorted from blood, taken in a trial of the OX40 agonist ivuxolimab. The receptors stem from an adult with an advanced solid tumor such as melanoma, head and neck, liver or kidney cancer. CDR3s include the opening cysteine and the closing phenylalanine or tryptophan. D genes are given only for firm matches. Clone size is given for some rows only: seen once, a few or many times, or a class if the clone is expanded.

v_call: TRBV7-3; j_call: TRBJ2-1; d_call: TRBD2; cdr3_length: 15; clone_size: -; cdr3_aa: CASSSGPGLVAEQFF; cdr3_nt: TGTGCCAGCAGCTCAGGCCCTGGACTAGTCGCTGAGCAGTTCTTC
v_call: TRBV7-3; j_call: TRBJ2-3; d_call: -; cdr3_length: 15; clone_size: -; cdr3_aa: CASSSRGLYTDTQYF; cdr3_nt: TGTGCCAGCAGCTCACGAGGACTCTACACAGATACGCAGTATTTT
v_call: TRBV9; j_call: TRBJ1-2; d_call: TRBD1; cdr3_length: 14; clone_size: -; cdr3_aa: CASSTPSGGYGYTF; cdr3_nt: TGTGCCAGCAGCACCCCCTCAGGGGGCTATGGCTACACCTTC
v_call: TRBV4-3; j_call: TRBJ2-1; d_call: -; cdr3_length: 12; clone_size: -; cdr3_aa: CASSQEGSGQFF; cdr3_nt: TGCGCCAGCAGCCAAGAGGGCAGCGGGCAGTTCTTC
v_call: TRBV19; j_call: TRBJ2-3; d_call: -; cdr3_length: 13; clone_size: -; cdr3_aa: CASSRLVRDTQYF; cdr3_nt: TGTGCCAGTAGTAGACTAGTCAGAGATACGCAGTATTTT
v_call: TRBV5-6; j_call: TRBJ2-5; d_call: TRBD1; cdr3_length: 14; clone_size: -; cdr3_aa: CASSYPTGEETQYF; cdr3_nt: TGTGCCAGCAGCTACCCAACAGGGGAGGAGACCCAGTACTTC
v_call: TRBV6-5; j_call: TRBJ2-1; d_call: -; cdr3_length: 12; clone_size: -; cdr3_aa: CASRGLNNEQFF; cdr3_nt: TGTGCCAGCAGGGGTCTTAACAATGAGCAGTTCTTC
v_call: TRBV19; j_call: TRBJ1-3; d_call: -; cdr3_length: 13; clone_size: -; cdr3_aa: CASSTVAGNTIYF; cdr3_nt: TGTGCCAGTAGTACAGTCGCTGGAAACACCATATATTTT
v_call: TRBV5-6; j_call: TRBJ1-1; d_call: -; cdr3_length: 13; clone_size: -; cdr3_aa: CASSLGKNTEAFF; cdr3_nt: TGTGCCAGCAGCTTAGGCAAGAACACTGAAGCTTTCTTT
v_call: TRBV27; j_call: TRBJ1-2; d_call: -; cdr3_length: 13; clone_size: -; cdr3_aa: CASSTTTDYGYTF; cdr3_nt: TGTGCCAGCAGTACGACAACCGACTATGGCTACACCTTC
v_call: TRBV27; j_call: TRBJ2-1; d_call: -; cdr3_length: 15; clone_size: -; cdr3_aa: CASSLGPGSYNEQFF; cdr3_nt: TGTGCCAGCAGTTTAGGTCCCGGCTCCTACAATGAGCAGTTCTTC
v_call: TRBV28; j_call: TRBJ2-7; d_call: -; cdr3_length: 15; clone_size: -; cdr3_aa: CASSLEGRQFYEQYF; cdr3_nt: TGTGCCAGCAGTTTAGAGGGACGACAGTTCTACGAGCAGTACTTC
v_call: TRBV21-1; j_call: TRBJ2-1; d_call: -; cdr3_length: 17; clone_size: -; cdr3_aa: CASSLPWSLLSYSEQFF; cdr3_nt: TGTGCCAGCAGCCTCCCCTGGAGCCTTCTCTCCTACAGTGAGCAGTTCTTC
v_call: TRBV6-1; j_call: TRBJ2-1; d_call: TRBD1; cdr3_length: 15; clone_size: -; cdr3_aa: CASRETGGDHNEQFF; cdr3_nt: TGTGCCAGCAGAGAGACAGGGGGCGACCACAATGAGCAGTTCTTC
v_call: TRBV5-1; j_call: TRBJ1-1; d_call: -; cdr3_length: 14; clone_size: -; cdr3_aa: CASSLVAGNTEAFF; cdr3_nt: TGCGCCAGCAGCTTGGTTGCGGGGAACACTGAAGCTTTCTTT
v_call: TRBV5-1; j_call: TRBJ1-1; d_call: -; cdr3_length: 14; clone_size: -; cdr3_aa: CASNLEIPNTEAFF; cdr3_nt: TGCGCCAGCAACTTGGAGATACCGAACACTGAAGCTTTCTTT
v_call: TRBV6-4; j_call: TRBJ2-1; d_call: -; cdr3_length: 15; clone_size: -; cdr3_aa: CASSADPGGRDEQFF; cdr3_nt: TGTGCCAGCAGCGCGGATCCGGGGGGCCGGGATGAGCAGTTCTTC
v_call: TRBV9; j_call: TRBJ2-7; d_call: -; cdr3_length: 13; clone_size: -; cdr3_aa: CASSVGGADEQYF; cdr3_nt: TGTGCCAGCAGCGTAGGAGGGGCGGACGAGCAGTACTTC
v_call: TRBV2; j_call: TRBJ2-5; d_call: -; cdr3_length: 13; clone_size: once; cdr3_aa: CATTDPNEETQYF; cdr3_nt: TGTGCCACTACCGACCCGAATGAAGAGACCCAGTACTTC
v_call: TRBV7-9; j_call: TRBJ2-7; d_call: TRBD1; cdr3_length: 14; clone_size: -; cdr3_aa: CASSETGAFYEQYF; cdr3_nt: TGTGCCAGCAGTGAGACAGGGGCCTTTTACGAGCAGTACTTC
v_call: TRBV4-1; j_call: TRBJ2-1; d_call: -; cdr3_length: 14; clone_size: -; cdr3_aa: CASSQDHPYNEQFF; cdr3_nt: TGCGCCAGCAGCCAAGACCACCCCTACAATGAGCAGTTCTTC
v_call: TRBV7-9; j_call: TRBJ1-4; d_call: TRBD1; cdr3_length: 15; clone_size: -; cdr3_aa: CASSTRQGYYEKLFF; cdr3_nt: TGTGCCAGCAGCACCAGACAGGGTTACTATGAAAAACTGTTTTTT
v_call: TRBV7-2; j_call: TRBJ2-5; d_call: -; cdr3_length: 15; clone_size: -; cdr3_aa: CASSLGWGRGETQYF; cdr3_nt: TGTGCCAGCAGCTTAGGATGGGGGCGGGGGGAGACCCAGTACTTC
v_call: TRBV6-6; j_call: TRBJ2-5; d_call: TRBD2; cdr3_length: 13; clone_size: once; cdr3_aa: CASSRGGEETQYF; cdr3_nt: TGTGCCAGCAGTCGGGGGGGTGAAGAGACCCAGTACTTC
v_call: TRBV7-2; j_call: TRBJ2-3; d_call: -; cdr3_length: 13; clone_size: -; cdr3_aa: CASSFYGADTQYF; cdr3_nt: TGTGCCAGCAGCTTCTACGGTGCAGATACGCAGTATTTT
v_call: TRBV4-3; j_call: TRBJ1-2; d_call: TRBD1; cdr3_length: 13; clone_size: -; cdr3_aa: CASSQAGGEGYTF; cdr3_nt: TGCGCCAGCAGCCAGGCAGGGGGCGAGGGCTACACCTTC
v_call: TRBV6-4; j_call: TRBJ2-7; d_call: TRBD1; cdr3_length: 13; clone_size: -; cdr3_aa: CASSLTGVYEQYF; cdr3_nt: TGTGCCAGCAGTTTGACAGGGGTCTACGAGCAGTACTTC
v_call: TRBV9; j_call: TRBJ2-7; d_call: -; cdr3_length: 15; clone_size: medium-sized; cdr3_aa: CASSVAGHSSYEQYF; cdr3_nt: TGTGCCAGCAGCGTAGCCGGGCACAGCTCCTACGAGCAGTACTTC
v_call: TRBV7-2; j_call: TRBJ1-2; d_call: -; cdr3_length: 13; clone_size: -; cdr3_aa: CASSIGDTFGYTF; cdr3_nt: TGTGCCAGCAGCATCGGGGACACTTTTGGCTACACCTTC
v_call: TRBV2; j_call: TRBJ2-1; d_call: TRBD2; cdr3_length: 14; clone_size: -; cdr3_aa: CASTWTSSYNEQFF; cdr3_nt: TGTGCCAGCACTTGGACTAGCTCCTACAATGAGCAGTTCTTC
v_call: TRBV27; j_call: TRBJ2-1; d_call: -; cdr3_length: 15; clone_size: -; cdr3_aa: CASREPGSPRDEQFF; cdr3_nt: TGTGCCAGCAGGGAACCGGGATCTCCGCGGGACGAGCAGTTCTTC
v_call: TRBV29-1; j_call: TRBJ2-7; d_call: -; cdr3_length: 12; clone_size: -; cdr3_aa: CSVEDISYEQYF; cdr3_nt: TGCAGCGTTGAGGACATCTCCTACGAGCAGTACTTC
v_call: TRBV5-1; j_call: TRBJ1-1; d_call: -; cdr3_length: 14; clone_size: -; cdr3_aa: CASSLRWTGTEAFF; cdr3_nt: TGCGCCAGCAGCTTGAGATGGACGGGCACTGAAGCTTTCTTT
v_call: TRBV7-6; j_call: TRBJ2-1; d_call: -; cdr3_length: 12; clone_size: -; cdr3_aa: CASTDGGYEQFF; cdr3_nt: TGTGCCAGCACCGACGGCGGGTATGAGCAGTTCTTC
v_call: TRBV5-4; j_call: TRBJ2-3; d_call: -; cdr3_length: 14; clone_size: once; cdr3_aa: CASSLAGSQDTQYF; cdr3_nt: TGTGCCAGCAGCTTGGCCGGGAGTCAAGATACGCAGTATTTT
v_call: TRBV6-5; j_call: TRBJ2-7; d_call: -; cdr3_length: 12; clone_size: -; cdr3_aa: CASSHGINEQYF; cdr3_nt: TGTGCCAGCAGCCACGGGATAAACGAGCAGTACTTC
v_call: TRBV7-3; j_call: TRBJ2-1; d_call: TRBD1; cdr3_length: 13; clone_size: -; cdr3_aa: CASSDTGGPRQFF; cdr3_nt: TGTGCCAGCAGCGATACAGGGGGTCCGCGGCAGTTCTTC
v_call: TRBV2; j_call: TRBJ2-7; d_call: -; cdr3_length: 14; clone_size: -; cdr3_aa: CASSAPQSSYEQYF; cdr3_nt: TGTGCCAGCAGTGCCCCCCAGAGCTCCTACGAGCAGTACTTC
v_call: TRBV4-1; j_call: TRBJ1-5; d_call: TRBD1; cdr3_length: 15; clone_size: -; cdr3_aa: CASFSFGQGDQPQHF; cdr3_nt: TGCGCCAGTTTTTCCTTCGGACAGGGGGATCAGCCCCAGCATTTT
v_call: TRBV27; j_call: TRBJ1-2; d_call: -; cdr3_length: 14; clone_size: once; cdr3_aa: CASGYRGGNYGYTF; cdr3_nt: TGTGCCAGCGGATACCGAGGGGGAAACTATGGCTACACCTTC
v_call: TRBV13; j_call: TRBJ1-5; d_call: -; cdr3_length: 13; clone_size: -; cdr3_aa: CASSSGGNQPQHF; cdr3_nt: TGTGCCTCGTCCTCAGGGGGCAATCAGCCCCAGCATTTT
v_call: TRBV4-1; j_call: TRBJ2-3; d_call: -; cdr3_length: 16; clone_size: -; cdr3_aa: CASSQHKGGPLDTQYF; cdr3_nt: TGCGCCAGCAGCCAGCATAAGGGGGGGCCCCTGGATACGCAGTATTTT
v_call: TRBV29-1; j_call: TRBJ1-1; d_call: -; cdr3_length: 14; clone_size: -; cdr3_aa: CSVEDWGTSTEAFF; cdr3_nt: TGCAGCGTTGAAGACTGGGGGACGAGCACTGAAGCTTTCTTT
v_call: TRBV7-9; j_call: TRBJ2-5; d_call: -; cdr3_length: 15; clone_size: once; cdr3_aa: CASSLLSRDQETQYF; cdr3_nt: TGTGCCAGCAGCTTATTGTCCAGGGATCAAGAGACCCAGTACTTC
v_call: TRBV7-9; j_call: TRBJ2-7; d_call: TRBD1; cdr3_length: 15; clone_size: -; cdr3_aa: CASSSTLDRGYEQYF; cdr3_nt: TGTGCCAGCAGCTCAACTCTAGACAGGGGCTACGAGCAGTACTTC
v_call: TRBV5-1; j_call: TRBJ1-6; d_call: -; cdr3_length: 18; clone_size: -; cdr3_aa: CASSLKWSEGPYNSPLHF; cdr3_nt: TGCGCCAGCAGCTTGAAGTGGTCGGAAGGGCCCTATAATTCACCCCTCCACTTT